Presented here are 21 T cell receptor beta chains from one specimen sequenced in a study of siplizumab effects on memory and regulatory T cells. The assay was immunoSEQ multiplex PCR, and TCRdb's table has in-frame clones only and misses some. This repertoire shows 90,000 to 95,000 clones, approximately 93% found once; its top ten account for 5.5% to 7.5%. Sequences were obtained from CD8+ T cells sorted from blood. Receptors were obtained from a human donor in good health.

CDR3 loop: CASSLASYSEQFF. DNA of the CDR3: TGTGCCAGCAGCTTAGCCTCGTATAGTGAGCAGTTCTTC. The V gene is TRBV7-2, the J gene TRBJ2-1; D gene uncertain. Per the germline V gene, CDR1 is SGHTA and CDR2 is FQGNSA. The CDR3 spans 13 residues. V was trimmed by 0 bases and J by 9 bases, leaving 9 bases between them.

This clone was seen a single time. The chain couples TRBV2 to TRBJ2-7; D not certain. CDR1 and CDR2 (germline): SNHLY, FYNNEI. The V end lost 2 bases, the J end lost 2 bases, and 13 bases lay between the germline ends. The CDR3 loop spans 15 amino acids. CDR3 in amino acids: CASSESLEEAYEQYF. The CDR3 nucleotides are TGTGCCAGCAGTGAAAGTCTAGAAGAGGCCTACGAGCAGTACTTC.

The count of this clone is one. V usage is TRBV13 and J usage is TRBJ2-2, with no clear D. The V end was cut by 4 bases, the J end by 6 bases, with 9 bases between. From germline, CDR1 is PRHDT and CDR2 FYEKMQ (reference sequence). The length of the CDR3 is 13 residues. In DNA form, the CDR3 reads TGTGCCAGCAGCTCAAGGCCCTCCGGGGAGCTGTTTTTT. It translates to CASSSRPSGELFF.

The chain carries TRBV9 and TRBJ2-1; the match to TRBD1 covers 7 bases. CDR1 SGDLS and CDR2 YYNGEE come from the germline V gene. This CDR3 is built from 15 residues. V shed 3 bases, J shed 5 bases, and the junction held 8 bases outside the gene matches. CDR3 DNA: TGTGCCAGCAGCGCATCCGGGACAGTGAACAATGAGCAGTTCTTC. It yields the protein CASSASGTVNNEQFF.

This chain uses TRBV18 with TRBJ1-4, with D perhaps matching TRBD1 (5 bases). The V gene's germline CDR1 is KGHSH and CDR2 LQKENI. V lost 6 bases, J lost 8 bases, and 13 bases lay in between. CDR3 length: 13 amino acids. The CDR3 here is CASSRLGEEKLFF. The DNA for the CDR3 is TGTGCCAGCTCTCGCTTAGGGGAAGAAAAACTGTTTTTT.

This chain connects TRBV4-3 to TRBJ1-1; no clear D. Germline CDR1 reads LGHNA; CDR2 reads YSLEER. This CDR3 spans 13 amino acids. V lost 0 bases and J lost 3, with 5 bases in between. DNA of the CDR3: TGCGCCAGCAGCCAAGATAGGGACACTGAAGCTTTCTTT. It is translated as CASSQDRDTEAFF.

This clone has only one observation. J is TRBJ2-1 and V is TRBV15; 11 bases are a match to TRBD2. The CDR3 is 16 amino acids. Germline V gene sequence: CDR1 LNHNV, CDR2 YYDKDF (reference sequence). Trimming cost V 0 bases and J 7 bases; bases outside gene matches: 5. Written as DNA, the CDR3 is TGTGCCACCAGCAGAGAACTAGCGGGAGTTTTAAATGAGCAGTTCTTC. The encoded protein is CATSRELAGVLNEQFF.

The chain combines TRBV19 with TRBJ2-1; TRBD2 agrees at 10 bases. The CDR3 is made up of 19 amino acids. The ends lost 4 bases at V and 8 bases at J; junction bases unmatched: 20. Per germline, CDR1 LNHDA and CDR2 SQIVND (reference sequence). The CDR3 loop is CASSKDSEIAGGLIHEQFF. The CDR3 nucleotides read TGTGCCAGTAGTAAGGACAGCGAGATAGCGGGAGGTCTCATCCATGAGCAGTTCTTC.

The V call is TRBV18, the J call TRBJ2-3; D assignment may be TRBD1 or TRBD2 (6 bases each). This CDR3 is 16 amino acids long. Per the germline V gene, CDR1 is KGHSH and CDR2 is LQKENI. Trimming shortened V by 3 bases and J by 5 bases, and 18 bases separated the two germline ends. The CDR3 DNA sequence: TGTGCCAGCTCACCGCCCGCCCGAGGGGGGAAAGATACGCAGTATTTT. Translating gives CASSPPARGGKDTQYF.

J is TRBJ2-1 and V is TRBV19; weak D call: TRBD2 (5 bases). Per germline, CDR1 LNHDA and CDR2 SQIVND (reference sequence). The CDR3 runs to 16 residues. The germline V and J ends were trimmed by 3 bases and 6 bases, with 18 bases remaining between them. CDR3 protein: CASSIVRTGPFNEQFF. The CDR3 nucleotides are TGTGCCAGTAGTATCGTCAGGACTGGGCCTTTCAATGAGCAGTTCTTC.

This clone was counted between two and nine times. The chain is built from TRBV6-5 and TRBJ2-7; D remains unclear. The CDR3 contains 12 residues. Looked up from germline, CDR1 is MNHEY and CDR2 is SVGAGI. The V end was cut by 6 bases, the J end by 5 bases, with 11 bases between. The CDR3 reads CASRTKTNEQYF. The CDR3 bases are TGTGCCAGCAGGACGAAGACCAACGAGCAGTACTTC.

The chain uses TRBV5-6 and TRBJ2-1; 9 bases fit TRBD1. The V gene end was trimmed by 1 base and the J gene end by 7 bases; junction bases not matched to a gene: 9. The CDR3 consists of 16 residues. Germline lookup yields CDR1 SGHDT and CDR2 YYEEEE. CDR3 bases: TGTGCCAGCAGCTTGACATTACAGGGGGCTTTGAATGAGCAGTTCTTC. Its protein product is CASSLTLQGALNEQFF.

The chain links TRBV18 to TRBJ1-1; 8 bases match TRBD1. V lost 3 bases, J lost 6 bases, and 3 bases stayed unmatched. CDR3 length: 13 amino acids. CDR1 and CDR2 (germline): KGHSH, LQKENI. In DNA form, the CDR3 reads TGTGCCAGCTCACCGGGACAGGCGGCTGAAGCTTTCTTT. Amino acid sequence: CASSPGQAAEAFF.

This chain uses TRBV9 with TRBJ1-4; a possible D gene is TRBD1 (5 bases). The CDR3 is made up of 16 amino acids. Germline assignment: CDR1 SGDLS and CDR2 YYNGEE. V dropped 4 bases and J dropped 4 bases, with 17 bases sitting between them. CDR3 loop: CASSSGTWSGNEKLFF. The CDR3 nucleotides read TGTGCCAGCAGCTCTGGGACCTGGTCGGGTAATGAAAAACTGTTTTTT.

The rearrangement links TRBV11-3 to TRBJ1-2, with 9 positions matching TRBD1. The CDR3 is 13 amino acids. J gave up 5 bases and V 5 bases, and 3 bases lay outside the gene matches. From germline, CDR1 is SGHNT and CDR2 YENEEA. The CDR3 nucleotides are TGTGCCAGCAGCCCGGACAGGGGATATGGCTACACCTTC. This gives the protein CASSPDRGYGYTF. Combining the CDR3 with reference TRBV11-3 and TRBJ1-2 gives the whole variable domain EAGVVQSPRYKIIEKKQPVAFWCNPISGHNTLYWYLQNLGQGPELLIRYENEEAVDDSQLPKDRFSAERLKGVDSTLKIQPAELGDSAVYLCASSPDRGYGYTFGSGTRLTVV.

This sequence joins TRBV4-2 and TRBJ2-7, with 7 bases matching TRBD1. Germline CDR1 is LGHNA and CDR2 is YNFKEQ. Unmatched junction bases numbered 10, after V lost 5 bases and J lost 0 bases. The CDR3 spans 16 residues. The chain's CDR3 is CASSFRMGQPSYEQYF. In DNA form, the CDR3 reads TGTGCCAGCAGCTTTCGGATGGGACAGCCCTCCTACGAGCAGTACTTC.

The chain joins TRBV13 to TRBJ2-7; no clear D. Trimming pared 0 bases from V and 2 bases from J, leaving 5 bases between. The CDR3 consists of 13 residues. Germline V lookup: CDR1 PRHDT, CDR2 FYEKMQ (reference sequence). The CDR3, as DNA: TGTGCCAGCAGCTTAGGGGTAGCCTACGAGCAGTACTTC. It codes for CASSLGVAYEQYF.

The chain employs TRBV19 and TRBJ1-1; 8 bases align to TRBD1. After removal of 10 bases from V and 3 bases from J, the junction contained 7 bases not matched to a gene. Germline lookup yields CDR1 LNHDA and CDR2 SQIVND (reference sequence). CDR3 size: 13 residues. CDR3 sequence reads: CATRTGWYTEAFF. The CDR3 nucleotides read TGTGCCACCCGGACAGGGTGGTACACTGAAGCTTTCTTT.

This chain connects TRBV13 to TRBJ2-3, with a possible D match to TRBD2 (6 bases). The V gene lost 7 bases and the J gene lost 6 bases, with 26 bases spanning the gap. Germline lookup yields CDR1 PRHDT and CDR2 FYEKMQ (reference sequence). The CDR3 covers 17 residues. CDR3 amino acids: CASTPGRGPPSADTQYF. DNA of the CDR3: TGTGCCAGCACTCCGGGGCGGGGACCCCCTTCCGCCGATACGCAGTATTTT. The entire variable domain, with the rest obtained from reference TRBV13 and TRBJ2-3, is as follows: AAGVIQSPRHLIKEKRETATLKCYPIPRHDTVYWYQQGPGQDPQFLISFYEKMQSDKGSIPDRFSAQQFSDYHSELNMSSLELGDSALYFCASTPGRGPPSADTQYFGPGTRLTVL.

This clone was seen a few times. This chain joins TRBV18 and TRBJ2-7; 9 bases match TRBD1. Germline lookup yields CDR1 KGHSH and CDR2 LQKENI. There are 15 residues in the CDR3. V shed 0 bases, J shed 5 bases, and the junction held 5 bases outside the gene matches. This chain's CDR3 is CASSPPGQGYDEQYF. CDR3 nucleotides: TGTGCCAGCTCACCACCGGGACAGGGTTACGACGAGCAGTACTTC.

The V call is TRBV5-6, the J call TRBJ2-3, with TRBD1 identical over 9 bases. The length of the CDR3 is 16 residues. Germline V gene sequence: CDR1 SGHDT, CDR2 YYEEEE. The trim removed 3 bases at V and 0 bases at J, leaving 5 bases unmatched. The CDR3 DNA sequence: TGTGCCAGCAGCTGGGAGACAGGGGGGAGCACAGATACGCAGTATTTT. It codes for CASSWETGGSTDTQYF.